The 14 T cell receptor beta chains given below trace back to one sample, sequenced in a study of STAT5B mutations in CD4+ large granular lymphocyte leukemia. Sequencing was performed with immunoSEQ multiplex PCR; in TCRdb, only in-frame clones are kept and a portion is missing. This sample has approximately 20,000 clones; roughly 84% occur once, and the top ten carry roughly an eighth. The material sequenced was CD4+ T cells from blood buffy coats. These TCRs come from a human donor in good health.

The CDR3 DNA follows: TGTGCCAGTAGTGGCGGCGTGTTCTATGGCTACACCTTC. This gives the protein CASSGGVFYGYTF. The rearrangement links TRBV19 to TRBJ1-2; D remains unclear. This CDR3 has 13 residues. The V and J ends lost 5 bases and 4 bases respectively, with 11 bases between them. CDR1 is LNHDA and CDR2 is SQIVND in the germline V gene (reference sequence). Full variable domain (missing parts from reference TRBV19 and TRBJ1-2): DGGITQSPKYLFRKEGQNVTLSCEQNLNHDAMYWYRQDPGQGLRLIYYSQIVNDFQKGDIAEGYSVSREKKESFPLTVTSAQKNPTAFYLCASSGGVFYGYTFGSGTRLTVV.

In DNA, the CDR3 is TGTGCCTCTATAGCGGTTTACAATGAGCAGTTCTTC. This encodes CASIAVYNEQFF. V usage is TRBV30 and J usage is TRBJ2-1; weak D call: TRBD2 (6 bases). CDR1 GTSNPN and CDR2 SVGIG come from the germline V gene (reference sequence). V was trimmed by 7 bases and J by 4 bases, leaving 11 bases between them. The CDR3 has 12 residues.

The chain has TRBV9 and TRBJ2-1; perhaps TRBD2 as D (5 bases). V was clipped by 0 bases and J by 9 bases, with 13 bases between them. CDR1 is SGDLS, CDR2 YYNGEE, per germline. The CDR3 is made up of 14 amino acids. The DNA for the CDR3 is TGTGCCAGCAGCGTAGCTCCTAGCTCGGGTGAGCAGTTCTTC. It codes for CASSVAPSSGEQFF.

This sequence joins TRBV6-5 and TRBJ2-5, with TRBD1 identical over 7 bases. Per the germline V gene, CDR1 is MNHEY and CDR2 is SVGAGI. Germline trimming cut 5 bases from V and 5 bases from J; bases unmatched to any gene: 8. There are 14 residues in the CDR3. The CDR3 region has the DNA TGTGCCAGCAGTGTAAACAGGGGCCGGGAGACCCAGTACTTC. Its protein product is CASSVNRGRETQYF.

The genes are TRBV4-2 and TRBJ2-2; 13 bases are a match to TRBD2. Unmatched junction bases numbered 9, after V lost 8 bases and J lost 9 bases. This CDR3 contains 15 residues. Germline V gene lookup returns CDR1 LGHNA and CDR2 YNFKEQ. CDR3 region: CASGSTSGRNRELFF. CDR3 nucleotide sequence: TGTGCCAGCGGGTCGACTAGCGGGAGGAACCGGGAGCTGTTTTTT.

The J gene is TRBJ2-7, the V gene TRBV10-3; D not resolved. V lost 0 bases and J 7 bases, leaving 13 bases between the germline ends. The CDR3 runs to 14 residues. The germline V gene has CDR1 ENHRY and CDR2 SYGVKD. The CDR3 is CAISESKRAREQYF. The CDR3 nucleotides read TGTGCCATCAGTGAGTCAAAAAGGGCACGGGAGCAGTACTTC.

The CDR3 here is CSVEDLTSGRISEQFF. The CDR3 bases are TGCAGCGTTGAAGATTTGACTAGCGGGAGGATCAGTGAGCAGTTCTTC. The gene calls are TRBV29-1 and TRBJ2-1, with TRBD2 matching over 13 bases. From germline, CDR1 is SQVTM and CDR2 ANQGSEA. The CDR3 has 16 amino acids. V shed 0 bases, J shed 9 bases, and the junction held 8 bases outside the gene matches.

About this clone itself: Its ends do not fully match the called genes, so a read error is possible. Here the CDR3 reads CASSQAAWNAEAFF. Written as DNA, the CDR3 is TGTGCCAGCAGCCAGGCCGCTTGGAACGCTGAAGCTTTCTTT. J is TRBJ1-1 and V is TRBV14; D call uncertain. Per germline, CDR1 SGHDN and CDR2 FVKESK. The CDR3 runs 14 residues.

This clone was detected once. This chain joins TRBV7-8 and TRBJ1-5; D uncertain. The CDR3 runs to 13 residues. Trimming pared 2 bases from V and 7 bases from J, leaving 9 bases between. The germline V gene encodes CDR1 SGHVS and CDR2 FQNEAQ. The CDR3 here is CASSLSQEQPQHF. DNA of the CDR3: TGTGCCAGCAGCTTAAGTCAGGAACAGCCCCAGCATTTT.

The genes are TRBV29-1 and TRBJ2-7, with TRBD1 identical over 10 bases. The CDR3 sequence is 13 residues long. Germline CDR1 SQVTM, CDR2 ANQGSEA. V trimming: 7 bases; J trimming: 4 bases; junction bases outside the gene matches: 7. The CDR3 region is CSALGQGGYEQYF. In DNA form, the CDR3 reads TGCAGCGCACTTGGACAGGGGGGTTACGAGCAGTACTTC.

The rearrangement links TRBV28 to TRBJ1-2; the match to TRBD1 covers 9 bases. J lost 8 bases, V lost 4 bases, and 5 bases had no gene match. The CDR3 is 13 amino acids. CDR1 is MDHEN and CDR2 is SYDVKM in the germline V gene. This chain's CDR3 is CASSSTGGGGYTF. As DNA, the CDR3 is TGTGCCAGCAGTTCCACAGGGGGCGGGGGCTACACCTTC.

The CDR3 here is CASSQGFSGTAAGYNEQFF. For the CDR3, the DNA is TGTGCCAGCAGCCAAGGCTTTAGCGGGACCGCGGCCGGCTACAATGAGCAGTTCTTC. The rearrangement links TRBV14 to TRBJ2-1; 8 bases are a match to TRBD2. The germline V gene encodes CDR1 SGHDN and CDR2 FVKESK. V gave up 1 base and J gave up 3 bases; unmatched junction bases: 14. The CDR3 runs to 19 residues.

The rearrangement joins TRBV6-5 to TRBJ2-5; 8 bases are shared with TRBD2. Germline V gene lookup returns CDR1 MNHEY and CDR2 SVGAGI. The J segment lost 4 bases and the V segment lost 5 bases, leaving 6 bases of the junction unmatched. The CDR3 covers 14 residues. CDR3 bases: TGTGCCAGCAGTACTACTAGCGGTCGAGAGACCCAGTACTTC. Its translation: CASSTTSGRETQYF.

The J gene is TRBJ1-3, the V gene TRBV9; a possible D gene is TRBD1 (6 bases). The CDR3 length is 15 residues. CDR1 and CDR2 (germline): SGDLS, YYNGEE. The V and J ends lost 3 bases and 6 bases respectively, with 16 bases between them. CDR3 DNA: TGTGCCAGCAGCGAGAGGGGGTTAAGCTTAAACACCATATATTTT. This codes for CASSERGLSLNTIYF.